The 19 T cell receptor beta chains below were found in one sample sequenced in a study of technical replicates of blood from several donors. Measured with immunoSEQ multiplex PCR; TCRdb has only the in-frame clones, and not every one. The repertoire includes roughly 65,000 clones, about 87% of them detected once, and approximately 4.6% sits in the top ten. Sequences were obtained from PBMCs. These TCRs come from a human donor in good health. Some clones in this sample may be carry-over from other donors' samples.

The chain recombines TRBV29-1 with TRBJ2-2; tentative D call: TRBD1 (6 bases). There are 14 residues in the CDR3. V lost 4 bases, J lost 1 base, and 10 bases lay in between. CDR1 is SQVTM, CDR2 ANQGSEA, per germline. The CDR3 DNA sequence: TGCAGCGTTGCCGGGACATTGAACACCGGGGAGCTGTTTTTT. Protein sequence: CSVAGTLNTGELFF.

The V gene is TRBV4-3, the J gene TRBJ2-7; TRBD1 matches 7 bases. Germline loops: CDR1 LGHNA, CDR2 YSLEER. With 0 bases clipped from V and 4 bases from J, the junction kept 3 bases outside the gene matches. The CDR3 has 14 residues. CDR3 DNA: TGCGCCAGCAGCCAAGATAACAGGGGATACGAGCAGTACTTC. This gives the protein CASSQDNRGYEQYF.

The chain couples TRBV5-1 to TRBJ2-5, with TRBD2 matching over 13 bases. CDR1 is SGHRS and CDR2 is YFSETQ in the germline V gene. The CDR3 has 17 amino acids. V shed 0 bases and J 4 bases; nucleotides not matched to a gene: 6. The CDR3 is CASSLGTSGRTPETQYF. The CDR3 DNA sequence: TGCGCCAGCAGCTTGGGGACTAGCGGGAGAACCCCAGAGACCCAGTACTTC.

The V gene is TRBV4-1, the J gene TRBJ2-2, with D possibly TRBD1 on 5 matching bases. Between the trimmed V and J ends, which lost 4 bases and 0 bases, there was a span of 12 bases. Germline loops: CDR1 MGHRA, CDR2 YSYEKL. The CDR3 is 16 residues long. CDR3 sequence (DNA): TGCGCCAGCAGCCCCAGGGTCAACCCGAACACCGGGGAGCTGTTTTTT. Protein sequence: CASSPRVNPNTGELFF.

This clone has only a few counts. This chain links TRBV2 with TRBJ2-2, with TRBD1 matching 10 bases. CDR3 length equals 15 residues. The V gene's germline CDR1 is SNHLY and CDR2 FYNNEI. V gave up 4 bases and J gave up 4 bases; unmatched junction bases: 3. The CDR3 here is CASSGQGAVTGELFF. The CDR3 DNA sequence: TGTGCCAGCAGTGGACAGGGGGCGGTCACCGGGGAGCTGTTTTTT. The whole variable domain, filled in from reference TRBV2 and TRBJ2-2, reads EPEVTQTPSHQVTQMGQEVILRCVPISNHLYFYWYRQILGQKVEFLVSFYNNEISEKSEIFDDQFSVERPDGSNFTLKIRSTKLEDSAMYFCASSGQGAVTGELFFGEGSRLTVL.

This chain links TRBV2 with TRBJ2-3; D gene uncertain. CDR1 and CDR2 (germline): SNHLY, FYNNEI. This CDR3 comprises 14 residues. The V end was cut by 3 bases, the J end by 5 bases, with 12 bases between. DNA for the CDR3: TGTGCCAGCAGTGATGGTGCGCTCGGAGATACGCAGTATTTT. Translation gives CASSDGALGDTQYF.

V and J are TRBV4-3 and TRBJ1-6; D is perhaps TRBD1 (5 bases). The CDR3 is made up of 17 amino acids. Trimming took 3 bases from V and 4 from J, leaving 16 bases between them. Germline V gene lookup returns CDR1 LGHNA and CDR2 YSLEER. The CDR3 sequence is CASSHYPLGEYNSPLHF. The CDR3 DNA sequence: TGCGCCAGCAGCCACTACCCTTTAGGGGAATATAATTCACCCCTCCACTTT.

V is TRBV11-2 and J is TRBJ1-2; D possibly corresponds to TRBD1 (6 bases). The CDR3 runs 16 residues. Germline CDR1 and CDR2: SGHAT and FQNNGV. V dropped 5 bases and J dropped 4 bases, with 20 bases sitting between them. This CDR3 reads CASSRALGQRTYGYTF. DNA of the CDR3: TGTGCCAGCAGCCGAGCACTCGGACAGCGAACCTATGGCTACACCTTC.

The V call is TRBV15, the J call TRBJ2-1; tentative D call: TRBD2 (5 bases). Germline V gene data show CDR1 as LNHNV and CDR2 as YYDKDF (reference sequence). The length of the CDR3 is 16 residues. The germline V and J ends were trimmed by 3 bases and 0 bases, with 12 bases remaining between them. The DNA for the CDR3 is TGTGCCACCAGCAGGGAAGACTATAGCTCCTACAATGAGCAGTTCTTC. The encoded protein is CATSREDYSSYNEQFF.

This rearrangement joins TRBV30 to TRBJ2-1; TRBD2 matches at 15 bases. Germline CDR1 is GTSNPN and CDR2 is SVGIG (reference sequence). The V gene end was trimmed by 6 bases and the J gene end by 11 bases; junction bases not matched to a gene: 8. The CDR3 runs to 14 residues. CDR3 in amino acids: CACARTSGRAKQFF. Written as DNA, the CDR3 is TGTGCCTGTGCGCGGACTAGCGGGAGGGCCAAGCAGTTCTTC.

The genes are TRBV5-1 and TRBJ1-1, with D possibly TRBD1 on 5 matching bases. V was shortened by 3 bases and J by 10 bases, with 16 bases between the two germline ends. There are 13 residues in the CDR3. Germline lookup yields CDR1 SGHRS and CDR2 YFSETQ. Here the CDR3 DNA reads TGCGCCAGCAGCTACCCTGGGGGGACGGGAGCTTTCTTT. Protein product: CASSYPGGTGAFF.

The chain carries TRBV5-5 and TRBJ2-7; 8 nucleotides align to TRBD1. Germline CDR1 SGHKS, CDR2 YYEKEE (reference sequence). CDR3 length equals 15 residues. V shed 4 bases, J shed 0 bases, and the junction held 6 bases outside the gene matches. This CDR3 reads CASSLQGARSYEQYF. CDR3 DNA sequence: TGTGCCAGCAGCCTCCAGGGGGCACGCTCCTACGAGCAGTACTTC.

The CDR3 coding sequence is TGTGCCAGCAGCTTAGGACAGGTTATCGGCTACACCTTC. It is translated as CASSLGQVIGYTF. The V and J genes are TRBV7-2 and TRBJ1-2, with D possibly TRBD1 on 6 matching bases. Germline lookup yields CDR1 SGHTA and CDR2 FQGNSA. The CDR3 covers 13 residues. V lost 1 base, J lost 8 bases, and 11 bases lay in between.

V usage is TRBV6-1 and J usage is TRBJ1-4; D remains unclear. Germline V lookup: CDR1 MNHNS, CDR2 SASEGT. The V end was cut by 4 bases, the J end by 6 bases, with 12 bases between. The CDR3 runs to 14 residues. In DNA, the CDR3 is TGTGCCAGCAGTGCCAGATTCCCTGATGAAAAACTGTTTTTT. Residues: CASSARFPDEKLFF.

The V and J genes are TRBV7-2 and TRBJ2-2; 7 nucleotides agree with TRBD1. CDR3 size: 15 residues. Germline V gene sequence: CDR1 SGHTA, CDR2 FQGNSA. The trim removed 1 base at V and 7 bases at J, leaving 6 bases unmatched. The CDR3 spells CASSLVTGVVGELFF. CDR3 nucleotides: TGTGCCAGCAGCTTAGTTACAGGGGTCGTCGGGGAGCTGTTTTTT. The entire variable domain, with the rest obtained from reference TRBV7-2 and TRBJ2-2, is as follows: GAGVSQSPSNKVTEKGKDVELRCDPISGHTALYWYRQSLGQGLEFLIYFQGNSAPDKSGLPSDRFSAERTGGSVSTLTIQRTQQEDSAVYLCASSLVTGVVGELFFGEGSRLTVL.

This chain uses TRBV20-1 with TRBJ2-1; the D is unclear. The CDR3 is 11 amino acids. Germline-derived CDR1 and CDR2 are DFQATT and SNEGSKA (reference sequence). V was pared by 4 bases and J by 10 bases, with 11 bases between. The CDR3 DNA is TGCAGTGCTAAAGACCGGTGGGAGCAGTTCTTC. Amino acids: CSAKDRWEQFF.

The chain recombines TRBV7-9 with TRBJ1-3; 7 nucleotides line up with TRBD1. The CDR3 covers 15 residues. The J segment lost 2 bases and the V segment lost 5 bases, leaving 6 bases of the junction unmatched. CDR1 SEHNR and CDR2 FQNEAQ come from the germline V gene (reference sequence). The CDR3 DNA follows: TGTGCCAGCAGCGTTGACAGGGAAACTGGAAACACCATATATTTT. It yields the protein CASSVDRETGNTIYF.

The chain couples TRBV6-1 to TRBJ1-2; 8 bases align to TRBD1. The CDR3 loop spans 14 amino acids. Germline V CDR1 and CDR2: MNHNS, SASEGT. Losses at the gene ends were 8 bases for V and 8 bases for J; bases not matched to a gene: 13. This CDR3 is CASGGEGQGEGYTF. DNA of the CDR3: TGTGCCAGCGGGGGAGAAGGACAGGGAGAAGGCTACACCTTC.

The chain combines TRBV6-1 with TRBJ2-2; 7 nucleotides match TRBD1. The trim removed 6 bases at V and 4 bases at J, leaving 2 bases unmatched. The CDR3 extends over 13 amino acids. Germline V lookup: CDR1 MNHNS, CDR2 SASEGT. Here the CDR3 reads CASRGQSTGELFF. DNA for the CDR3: TGTGCCAGCAGGGGACAGTCCACCGGGGAGCTGTTTTTT.